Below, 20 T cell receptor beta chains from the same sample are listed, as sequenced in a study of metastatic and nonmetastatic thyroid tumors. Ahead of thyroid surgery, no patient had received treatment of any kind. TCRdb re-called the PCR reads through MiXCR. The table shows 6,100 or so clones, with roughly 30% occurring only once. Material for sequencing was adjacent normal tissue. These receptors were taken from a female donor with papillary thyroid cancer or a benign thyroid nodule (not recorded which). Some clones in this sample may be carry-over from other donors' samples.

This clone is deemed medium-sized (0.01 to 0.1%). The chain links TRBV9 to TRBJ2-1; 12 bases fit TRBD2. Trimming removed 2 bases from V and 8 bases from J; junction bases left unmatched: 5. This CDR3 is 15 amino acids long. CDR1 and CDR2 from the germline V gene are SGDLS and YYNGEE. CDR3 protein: CASSVTSGSGDEQFF. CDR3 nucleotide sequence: TGTGCCAGCAGCGTGACTAGCGGGAGCGGGGATGAGCAGTTCTTC.

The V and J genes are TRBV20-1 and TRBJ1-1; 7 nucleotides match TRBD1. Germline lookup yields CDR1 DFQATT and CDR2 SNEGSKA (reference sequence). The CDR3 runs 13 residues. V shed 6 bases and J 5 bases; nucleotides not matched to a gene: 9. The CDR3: CSATPQGRTEAFF. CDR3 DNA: TGCAGTGCCACACCACAGGGGAGGACTGAAGCTTTCTTT.

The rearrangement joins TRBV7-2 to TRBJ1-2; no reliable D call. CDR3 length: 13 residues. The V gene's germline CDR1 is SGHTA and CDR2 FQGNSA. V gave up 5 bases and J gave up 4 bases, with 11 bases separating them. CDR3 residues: CASSKGGGYGYTF. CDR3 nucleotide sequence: TGTGCCAGCAGCAAGGGAGGCGGCTATGGCTACACCTTC. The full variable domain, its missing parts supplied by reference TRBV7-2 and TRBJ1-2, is GAGVSQSPSNKVTEKGKDVELRCDPISGHTALYWYRQSLGQGLEFLIYFQGNSAPDKSGLPSDRFSAERTGGSVSTLTIQRTQQEDSAVYLCASSKGGGYGYTFGSGTRLTVV.

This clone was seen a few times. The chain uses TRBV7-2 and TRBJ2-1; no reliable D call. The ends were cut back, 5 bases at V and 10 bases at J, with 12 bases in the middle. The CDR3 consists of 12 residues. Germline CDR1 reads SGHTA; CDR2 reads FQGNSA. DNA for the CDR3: TGTGCCAGCAGCCCCATTGGAGACGAGCAGTTCTTC. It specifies CASSPIGDEQFF. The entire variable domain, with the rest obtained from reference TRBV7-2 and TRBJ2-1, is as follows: GAGVSQSPSNKVTEKGKDVELRCDPISGHTALYWYRQSLGQGLEFLIYFQGNSAPDKSGLPSDRFSAERTGGSVSTLTIQRTQQEDSAVYLCASSPIGDEQFFGPGTRLTVL.

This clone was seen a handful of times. This CDR3 reads CASSPGRGVYEQYF. The DNA for the CDR3 is TGTGCCAGCAGCCCCGGGAGGGGGGTATACGAGCAGTACTTC. The V gene is TRBV7-6, the J gene TRBJ2-7; 8 bases match TRBD2. The V segment lost 5 bases and the J segment 4 bases; nucleotides outside the gene matches: 7. The CDR3 sequence is 14 residues long. Germline loops: CDR1 SGHVS, CDR2 FNYEAQ.

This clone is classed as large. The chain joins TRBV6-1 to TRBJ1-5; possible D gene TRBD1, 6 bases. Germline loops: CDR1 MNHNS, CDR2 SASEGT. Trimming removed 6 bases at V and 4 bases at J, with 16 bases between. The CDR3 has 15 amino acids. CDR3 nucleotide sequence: TGTGCCAGCAGACCTCAGGGGACGGTGAATCAGCCCCAGCATTTT. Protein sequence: CASRPQGTVNQPQHF.

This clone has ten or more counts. The CDR3 sequence is CASSFGGTASYEQYF. Here the CDR3 DNA reads TGTGCCAGCAGCTTTGGCGGGACGGCCTCCTACGAGCAGTACTTC. The V and J genes are TRBV5-5 and TRBJ2-7; possibly TRBD2 for D (6 bases). In germline, CDR1 is SGHKS, CDR2 YYEKEE (reference sequence). CDR3 size: 15 residues. V dropped 2 bases and J dropped 0 bases, with 12 bases sitting between them.

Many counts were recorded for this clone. The CDR3 region is CASSQGPNYGYTF. CDR3 in DNA: TGTGCCAGCAGCCAAGGCCCGAACTATGGCTACACCTTC. This chain uses TRBV14 with TRBJ1-2; D gene unclear. CDR3 size: 13 residues. V was shortened by 1 base and J by 2 bases, with 5 bases between the two germline ends. Germline values: CDR1 SGHDN, CDR2 FVKESK.

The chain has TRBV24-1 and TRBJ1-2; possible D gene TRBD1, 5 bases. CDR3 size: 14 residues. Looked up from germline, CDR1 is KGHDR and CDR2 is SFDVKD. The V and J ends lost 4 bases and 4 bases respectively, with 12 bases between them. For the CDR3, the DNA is TGTGCCACCAGTGACACCGGGACCATCTATGGCTACACCTTC. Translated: CATSDTGTIYGYTF.

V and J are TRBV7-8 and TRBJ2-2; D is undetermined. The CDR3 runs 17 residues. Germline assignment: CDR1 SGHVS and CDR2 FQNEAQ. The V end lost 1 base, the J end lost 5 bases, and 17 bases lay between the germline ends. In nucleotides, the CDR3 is TGTGCCAGCAGCTTAGAAGCCCGTTCTTTGAGGACCGGGGAGCTGTTTTTT. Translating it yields CASSLEARSLRTGELFF.

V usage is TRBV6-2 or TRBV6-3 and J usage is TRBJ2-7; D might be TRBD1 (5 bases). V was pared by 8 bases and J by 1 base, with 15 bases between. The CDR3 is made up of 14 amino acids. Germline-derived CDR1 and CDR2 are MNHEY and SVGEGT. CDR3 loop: CASYSRKGSYEQYF. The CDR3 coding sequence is TGTGCCAGCTATTCAAGAAAGGGGTCCTACGAGCAGTACTTC.

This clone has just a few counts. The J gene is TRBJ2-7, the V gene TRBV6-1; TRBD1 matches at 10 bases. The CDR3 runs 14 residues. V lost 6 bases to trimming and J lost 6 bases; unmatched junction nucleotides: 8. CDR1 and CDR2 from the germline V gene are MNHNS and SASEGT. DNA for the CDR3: TGTGCCAGCAGCCGACAGGGGGCCTATGGCGAGCAGTACTTC. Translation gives CASSRQGAYGEQYF.

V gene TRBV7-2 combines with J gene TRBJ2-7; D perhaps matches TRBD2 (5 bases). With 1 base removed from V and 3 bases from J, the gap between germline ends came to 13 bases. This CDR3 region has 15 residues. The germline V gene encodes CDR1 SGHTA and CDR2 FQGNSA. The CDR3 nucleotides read TGTGCCAGCAGCTTAGGGTGGACTCGGAGCTACGAGCAGTACTTC. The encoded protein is CASSLGWTRSYEQYF.

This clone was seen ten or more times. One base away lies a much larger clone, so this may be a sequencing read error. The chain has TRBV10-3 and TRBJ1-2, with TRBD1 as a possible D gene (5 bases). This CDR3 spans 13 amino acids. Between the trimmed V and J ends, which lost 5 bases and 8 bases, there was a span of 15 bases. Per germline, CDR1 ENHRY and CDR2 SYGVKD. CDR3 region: CAISWGRPGGYTF. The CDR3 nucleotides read TGTGCCATCAGTTGGGGACGCCCGGGGGGCTACACCTTC.

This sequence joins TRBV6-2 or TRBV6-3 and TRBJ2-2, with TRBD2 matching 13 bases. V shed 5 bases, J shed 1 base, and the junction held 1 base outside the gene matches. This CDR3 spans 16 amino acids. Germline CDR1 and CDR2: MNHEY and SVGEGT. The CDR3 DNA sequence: TGTGCCAGCAGTCGACTAGCGGGGGGGAACACCGGGGAGCTGTTTTTT. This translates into CASSRLAGGNTGELFF.

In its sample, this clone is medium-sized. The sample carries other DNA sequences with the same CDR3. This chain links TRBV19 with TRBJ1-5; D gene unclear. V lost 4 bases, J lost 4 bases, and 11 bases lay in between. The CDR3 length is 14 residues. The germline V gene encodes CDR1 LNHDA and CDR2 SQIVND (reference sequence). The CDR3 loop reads CASSTFDGNQPQHF. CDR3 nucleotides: TGTGCCAGTAGTACATTCGACGGGAATCAGCCCCAGCATTTT.

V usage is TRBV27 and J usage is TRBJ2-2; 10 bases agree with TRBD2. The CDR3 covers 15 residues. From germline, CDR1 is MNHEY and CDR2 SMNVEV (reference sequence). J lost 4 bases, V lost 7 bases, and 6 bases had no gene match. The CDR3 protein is CASTRLAGLTGELFF. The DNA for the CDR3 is TGTGCCAGCACTAGACTAGCGGGCCTCACCGGGGAGCTGTTTTTT.

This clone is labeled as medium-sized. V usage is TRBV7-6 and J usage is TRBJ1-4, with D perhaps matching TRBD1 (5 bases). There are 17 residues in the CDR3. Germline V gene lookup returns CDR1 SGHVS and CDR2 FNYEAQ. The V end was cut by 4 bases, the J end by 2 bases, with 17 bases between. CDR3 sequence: CASSSGGRYFTNEKLFF. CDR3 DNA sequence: TGTGCCAGCAGCTCTGGGGGAAGGTACTTCACTAATGAAAAACTGTTTTTT. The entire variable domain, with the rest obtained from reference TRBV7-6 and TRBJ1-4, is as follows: GAGVSQSPRYKVTKRGQDVALRCDPISGHVSLYWYRQALGQGPEFLTYFNYEAQQDKSGLPNDRFSAERPEGSISTLTIQRTEQRDSAMYRCASSSGGRYFTNEKLFFGSGTQLSVL.

The CDR3 spells CSATRDRGNYGYTF. The CDR3 DNA reads as TGCAGTGCTACCCGGGACAGGGGGAACTATGGCTACACCTTC. V gene TRBV20-1 combines with J gene TRBJ1-2; 11 bases fit TRBD1. The V and J ends lost 4 bases and 2 bases, in that order; junction bases with no gene match: 3. The germline V gene encodes CDR1 DFQATT and CDR2 SNEGSKA (reference sequence). This CDR3 spans 14 amino acids.

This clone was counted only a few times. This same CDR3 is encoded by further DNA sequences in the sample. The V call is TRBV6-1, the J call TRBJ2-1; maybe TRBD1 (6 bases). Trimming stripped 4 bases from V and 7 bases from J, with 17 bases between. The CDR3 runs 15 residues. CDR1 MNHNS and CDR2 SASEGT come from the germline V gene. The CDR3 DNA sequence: TGTGCCAGCAGTGCCAGGGGCCCCTTCGGTAATGAGCAGTTCTTC. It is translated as CASSARGPFGNEQFF.